A single sample is the source of the 2 T cell receptor beta chains below, sequenced in a study of cytomegalovirus exposure and HLA in healthy donors. It was with 60 Vbeta and 13 Jbeta primers that the PCR ran. Assay: immunoSEQ multiplex PCR; the TCRdb copy retains only in-frame clones and omits some. The sample consists of some 120,000 clones, 60% to 85% of them appearing once. Sequences were obtained from PBMCs. These TCRs come from a young woman in good health and CMV-seronegative.

The chain is built from TRBV28 and TRBJ1-1; weak D call: TRBD1 (6 bases). Deletions cut 7 bases from V and 5 bases from J, with 23 bases between. From germline, CDR1 is MDHEN and CDR2 SYDVKM. There are 16 residues in the CDR3. The CDR3: CASTLTSAGGRTEAFF. The CDR3 nucleotides read TGTGCCAGCACCCTCACTTCGGCGGGGGGCCGGACTGAAGCTTTCTTT.

This CDR3 reads CASSWTGSYEQYF. The DNA for the CDR3 is TGTGCCAGCAGCTGGACAGGGTCCTACGAGCAGTACTTC. The chain couples TRBV28 to TRBJ2-7, with 8 bases lining up with TRBD1. CDR1 MDHEN and CDR2 SYDVKM come from the germline V gene. V shed 6 bases and J 1 base; nucleotides not matched to a gene: 2. This CDR3 is built from 13 residues. The full variable domain, in which reference TRBV28 and TRBJ2-7 provide the parts outside the CDR3, is DVKVTQSSRYLVKRTGEKVFLECVQDMDHENMFWYRQDPGLGLRLIYFSYDVKMKEKGDIPEGYSVSREKKERFSLILESASTNQTSMYLCASSWTGSYEQYFGPGTRLTVT.